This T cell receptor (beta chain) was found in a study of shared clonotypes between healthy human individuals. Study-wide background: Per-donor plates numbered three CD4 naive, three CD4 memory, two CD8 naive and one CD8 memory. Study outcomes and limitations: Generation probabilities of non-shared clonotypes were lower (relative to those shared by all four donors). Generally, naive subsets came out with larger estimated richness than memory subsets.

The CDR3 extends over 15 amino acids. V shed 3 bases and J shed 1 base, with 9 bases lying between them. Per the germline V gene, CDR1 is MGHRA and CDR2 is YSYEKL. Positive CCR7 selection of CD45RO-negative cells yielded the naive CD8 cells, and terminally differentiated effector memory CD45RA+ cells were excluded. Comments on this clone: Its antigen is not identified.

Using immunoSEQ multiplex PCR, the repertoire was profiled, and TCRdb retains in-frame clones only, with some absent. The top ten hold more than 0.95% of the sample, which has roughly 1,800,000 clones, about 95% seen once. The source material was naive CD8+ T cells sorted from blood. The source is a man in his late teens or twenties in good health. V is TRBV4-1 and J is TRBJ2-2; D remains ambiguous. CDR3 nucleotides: TGCGCCAGCAGCCAGACGGACCGGAACACCGGGGAGCTGTTTTTT. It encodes CASSQTDRNTGELFF.